What follows describes a single T cell receptor (gamma chain). Because the CDR3's place on the DNA is in doubt, the DNA is left out and the CDR3 is given as listed by TCRdb. This specimen comes from a study of gamma-delta chains in newborns, infants, children. TCRdb redid the clone calls on the reads with CATT. The data contain fewer than 600 gamma-chain clones, around 40% of them singletons. The sequence derives from a child who was a newborn, infant or young child, either healthy, febrile or measles-vaccinated (not recorded which). The sequenced material came from blood.

The CDR3 region is CALWGVLIIRNSLAVEQHLLSQVSIGRIQHF. The V gene was identified as TRGV9, while no J gene was called. The CDR3 is made up of 31 amino acids, end residues included. CDR1 and CDR2 from the germline V gene are GITISATS and ISYDGTV (reference sequence).